These 8 T cell receptor beta chains were sequenced from one sample in a study of shared clonotypes between healthy human individuals (dated by TCRdb to the early 2020s). Receptor libraries were prepared by the immunoSEQ multiplex PCR assay. TCRdb obtained this table from immuneACCESS and retained in-frame rearrangements with V and J assigned. These tables miss some clones; where compared with another copy, unresolved V genes account for less than half of the shortfall, and the remainder is unexplained. Here the sample has millions of clones; roughly 94% occur a single time. Together, the top ten hold more than 0.1% of the sample. Sequencing used naive CD4+ T cells sorted from blood. Explained via the paper, the cell subset or site label denotes: CD45RA+ positively selected. These receptor sequences come from a man aged 18 to 30 in good health.

The V gene is TRBV28, the J gene TRBJ2-4, with TRBD2 as a possible D gene (5 bases). Germline V gene data show CDR1 as MDHEN and CDR2 as SYDVKM. This CDR3 contains 16 residues. Deletions cut 4 bases from V and 0 bases from J, with 13 bases between. The CDR3 is CASSSAGPLAKNIQYF. As DNA, the CDR3 is TGTGCCAGCAGTTCTGCGGGCCCCTTAGCCAAAAACATTCAGTACTTC.

Note on this clone: The sample carries other DNA sequences with the same CDR3. The chain uses TRBV5-1 and TRBJ2-5; 10 bases agree with TRBD2. Germline CDR1 and CDR2: SGHRS and YFSETQ. This CDR3 has 14 residues. J was trimmed by 1 base and V by 5 bases; bases with no gene match: 2. In DNA, the CDR3 is TGCGCCAGCAGACTAGCGGGATTCCAAGAGACCCAGTACTTC. This codes for CASRLAGFQETQYF.

The chain couples TRBV2 to TRBJ2-3; the D is unclear. The CDR3 runs 11 residues. V shed 7 bases and J shed 3 bases, with 5 bases lying between them. In germline, CDR1 is SNHLY, CDR2 FYNNEI. The CDR3 sequence: CASMTTDTQYF. The CDR3 DNA follows: TGTGCCAGCATGACGACAGATACGCAGTATTTT.

For this clone: The same CDR3 can be traced to other DNA sequences in this sample. The chain joins TRBV11-2 to TRBJ1-2; D gene uncertain. The CDR3 covers 12 residues. Deletions cut 0 bases from V and 5 bases from J, with 4 bases between. The V gene's germline CDR1 is SGHAT and CDR2 FQNNGV. This CDR3 reads CASSLEGYGYTF. The CDR3 nucleotides are TGTGCCAGCAGCTTAGAAGGGTATGGCTACACCTTC.

This clone was seen a single time. The rearrangement uses TRBV30 and TRBJ1-5; weak D call: TRBD1 (5 bases). From germline, CDR1 is GTSNPN and CDR2 SVGIG (reference sequence). V was shortened by 0 bases and J by 3 bases, with 9 bases between the two germline ends. The CDR3 is 14 amino acids. The CDR3: CAWSVLRDNQPQHF. The CDR3 DNA reads as TGTGCCTGGAGTGTACTCAGGGACAATCAGCCCCAGCATTTT.

This sequence joins TRBV10-3 and TRBJ2-4; a weak D match, TRBD2 (6 bases). The V gene's germline CDR1 is ENHRY and CDR2 SYGVKD. The CDR3 loop spans 15 amino acids. V was cut by 8 bases and J by 6 bases, with 20 bases left in between. Here the CDR3 DNA reads TGTGCCATCGGAGGGGCAGGGAATGGTTTAAACATTCAGTACTTC. This encodes CAIGGAGNGLNIQYF.

The chain links TRBV5-4 to TRBJ1-1; TRBD1 is a possible D gene (5 bases). The CDR3 sequence is 16 residues long. Germline V gene lookup returns CDR1 SGHNT and CDR2 YYREEE (reference sequence). V lost 4 bases to trimming and J lost 3 bases, with 19 bases between them. The CDR3 sequence: CASSPFPIRDDTEAFF. CDR3 nucleotide sequence: TGTGCCAGCAGCCCCTTCCCCATCAGGGACGACACTGAAGCTTTCTTT.

Concerning this clone itself: Other DNA variants within this sample encode the same CDR3. J is TRBJ2-7 and V is TRBV9; D might be TRBD1 (6 bases). The CDR3 contains 14 residues. Per germline, CDR1 SGDLS and CDR2 YYNGEE. V was trimmed by 4 bases and J by 3 bases, leaving 14 bases between them. The CDR3 DNA reads as TGTGCCAGCAGCCCACTAGGGACAAGCTACGAGCAGTACTTC. Its translation: CASSPLGTSYEQYF.